The 5 T cell receptor beta chains in this list originate from one sample, sequenced in a study of T cells in women clearing cervical HPV infection. Generated by immunoSEQ multiplex PCR, the TCRdb table keeps only in-frame clones and is missing some. This sample lists roughly 20,000 clones; its ten largest clones have around 5.2%. Sample: blood buffy coat. All receptors derive from a woman aged 18-70 years with a cervical HPV16 infection that either progressed to CIN3+ or cleared (not recorded which).

The CDR3 sequence is CSASFRGSHEQYF. CDR3 DNA, as far as it was read: TGCAGTGCTAGTTTCAGGGGGTCCCACGAG. This chain links TRBV20-1 with TRBJ2-7; 7 bases are shared with TRBD1. The DNA ends 3 residues before the CDR3 does, and the rest of the CDR3 is filled in from the germline J gene. V was pared by 3 bases and J by 5 bases, with 7 bases of the junction left unmatched. This CDR3 has 13 residues. Germline assignment: CDR1 DFQATT and CDR2 SNEGSKA (reference sequence).

On this clone itself: The CDR3 end is not reached by the read, which stops 3 residues before it; the germline J gene fills it in. J is TRBJ2-1 and V is TRBV7-8, with D possibly being TRBD2 (6 bases). The CDR3 spans 17 residues. Germline CDR1 reads SGHVS; CDR2 reads FQNEAQ. The germline V and J ends were trimmed by 0 bases and 3 bases, with 15 bases remaining between them. The CDR3 region is CASSLAAGGPLYNEQFF. The sequenced part of the CDR3 DNA is TGTGCCAGCAGCTTAGCTGCCGGGGGTCCCCTCTACAATGAG.

A word on this clone: The read comes to an end 3 residues before the CDR3 does, leaving the germline J gene to fill in the end. The rearrangement joins TRBV4-2 to TRBJ2-3; TRBD1 aligns across 11 bases. CDR3 length: 20 amino acids. V lost 0 bases to trimming and J lost 7 bases; unmatched junction nucleotides: 18. Per germline, CDR1 LGHNA and CDR2 YNFKEQ. CDR3 protein: CASSQDYGTGGHMDVYTQYF. The part of the CDR3 DNA that was read is TGTGCCAGCAGCCAAGATTACGGGACAGGGGGGCATATGGACGTGTATACG.

About this clone: With the read ending 3 residues before the CDR3 end, the germline J gene is used to fill in that end. This chain connects TRBV2 to TRBJ1-2; 8 bases agree with TRBD1. This CDR3 comprises 13 residues. Per germline, CDR1 SNHLY and CDR2 FYNNEI. J gave up 5 bases and V 6 bases, and 5 bases lay outside the gene matches. Here the CDR3 reads CASSPGGRYGYTF. The part of the CDR3 DNA that was read is TGTGCCAGCAGCCCAGGGGGCCGGTATGGC.

With regard to this clone: The read finishes 3 residues shy of the CDR3 end, and the germline J gene is used to complete it. The chain combines TRBV30 with TRBJ1-2; 7 nucleotides agree with TRBD1. From germline, CDR1 is GTSNPN and CDR2 SVGIG (reference sequence). The CDR3 totals 11 residues. V gave up 2 bases and J gave up 7 bases; unmatched junction bases: 1. CDR3: CAWSTGAGYTF. The covered CDR3 bases are TGTGCCTGGAGTACAGGGGCTGGC.